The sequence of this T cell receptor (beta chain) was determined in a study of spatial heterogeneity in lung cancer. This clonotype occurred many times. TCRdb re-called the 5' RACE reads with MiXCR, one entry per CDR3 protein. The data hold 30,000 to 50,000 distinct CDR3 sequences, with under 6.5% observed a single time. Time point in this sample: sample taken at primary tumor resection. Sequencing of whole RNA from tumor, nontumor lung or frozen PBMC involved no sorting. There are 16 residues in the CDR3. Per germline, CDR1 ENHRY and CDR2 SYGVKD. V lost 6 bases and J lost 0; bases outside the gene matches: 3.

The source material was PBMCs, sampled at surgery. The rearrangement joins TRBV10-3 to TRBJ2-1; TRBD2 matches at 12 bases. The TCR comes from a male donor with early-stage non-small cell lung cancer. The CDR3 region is CAIRTSGGSSYNEQFF. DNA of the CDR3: TGTGCCATCAGGACTAGCGGGGGTAGCTCCTACAATGAGCAGTTCTTC.